This TCR beta chain was sequenced during a study of blood T cell repertoires in COVID-19. At the level of the study: Acute and convalescent COVID-19 samples came from the United States, Italy and Spain. Nucleic acid was either cDNA or gDNA, and it came from T cells, B-cell-depleted T cells, or PBMCs.

Germline V CDR1 and CDR2: LGHDT, YNNKEL (reference sequence). This CDR3 comprises 14 residues. The V gene end was trimmed by 1 base and the J gene end by 2 bases; junction bases not matched to a gene: 0. This clone occurred once. In the study's own analysis: Amplified reference gene primers provided the basis for estimating nucleated cell counts. Assay: immunoSEQ multiplex PCR; the TCRdb copy retains only in-frame clones and omits some. V and J calls and clone size are as listed in that table; D and trimming were resolved from the DNA. The repertoire has under 150,000 clones, almost 85% of them found once; the top ten carry about 13%.

J is TRBJ1-2 and V is TRBV3-1 (or the pseudogene TRBV3-2); 8 bases match TRBD1. This clonotype was obtained from a human donor in a cohort sampled during active COVID-19. The sequencing sample was made of peripheral blood. CDR3 sequence reads: CASSQGDRNYGYTF. Here the CDR3 DNA reads TGTGCCAGCAGCCAAGGGGACAGGAACTATGGCTACACCTTC.